A single sample is the source of the 31 T cell receptor beta chains below, sequenced in a study of blood T cell repertoires in COVID-19. The method was immunoSEQ multiplex PCR; TCRdb's version includes in-frame clones alone and lacks a portion of them. The sample yields roughly 200,000 clones, roughly 90% seen once. Source material: PBMCs or T cells enriched from blood (not recorded which). These receptors were obtained from a woman aged 30 to 39 who had been exposed to COVID-19.

The chain couples TRBV2 to TRBJ1-5, with no clear D. Germline V gene sequence: CDR1 SNHLY, CDR2 FYNNEI. The ends were cut back, 3 bases at V and 12 bases at J, with 12 bases in the middle. This CDR3 is built from 12 residues. The CDR3: CASSDFAVIQHF. CDR3 bases: TGTGCCAGCAGTGACTTTGCGGTAATCCAGCATTTT.

The gene calls are TRBV10-3 and TRBJ1-3; D is possibly TRBD1 (6 bases). Germline V gene sequence: CDR1 ENHRY, CDR2 SYGVKD. The CDR3 contains 15 residues. Trimming pared 10 bases from V and 0 bases from J, leaving 16 bases between. This CDR3 is CASQEGGFSGNTIYF. The CDR3 nucleotides are TGTGCCAGTCAAGAGGGGGGGTTCTCTGGAAACACCATATATTTT.

CDR3 sequence reads: CASSLGQGHYGYTF. For the CDR3, the DNA is TGTGCCAGCAGCTTGGGACAGGGCCACTATGGCTACACCTTC. The chain is built from TRBV11-2 and TRBJ1-2; 9 bases align to TRBD1. The germline V gene encodes CDR1 SGHAT and CDR2 FQNNGV. J was trimmed by 3 bases and V by 3 bases; bases with no gene match: 2. The CDR3 is 14 residues long.

The table lists this clone with a few counts. This rearrangement joins TRBV18 to TRBJ2-7; 10 bases map to TRBD2. CDR1 KGHSH and CDR2 LQKENI come from the germline V gene. The junction had 5 bases not matched to a gene; V was cut back by 6 bases and J by 0 bases. The CDR3 loop spans 15 amino acids. In nucleotides, the CDR3 is TGTGCCAGCTCGTCAGCGGGGGGGGACTCCTACGAGCAGTACTTC. Protein product: CASSSAGGDSYEQYF.

This clone was counted once. This CDR3 is CASSVYSGGSTDTQYF. The CDR3, as DNA: TGTGCCAGCAGCGTATATAGCGGGGGGAGCACAGATACGCAGTATTTT. The chain employs TRBV9 and TRBJ2-3, with 10 bases identical to TRBD2. V dropped 1 base and J dropped 0; count of bases not matched to a gene: 2. CDR1 is SGDLS, CDR2 YYNGEE, per germline. This CDR3 has 16 residues.

The V call is TRBV3-1 (or the pseudogene TRBV3-2), the J call TRBJ2-7, with TRBD1 identical over 7 bases. The J segment lost 3 bases and the V segment lost 6 bases, leaving 2 bases of the junction unmatched. This CDR3 is built from 12 residues. CDR1 is LGHDT, CDR2 YNNKEL, per germline (reference sequence). CDR3 sequence: CASRGDSYEQYF. The CDR3 DNA follows: TGTGCCAGCAGAGGGGACAGCTACGAGCAGTACTTC.

The chain carries TRBV30 and TRBJ1-2, with TRBD1 matching over 7 bases. Looked up from germline, CDR1 is GTSNPN and CDR2 is SVGIG (reference sequence). The CDR3 is made up of 13 amino acids. With V trimmed by 4 bases and J by 4 bases, 6 bases remained unmatched. The CDR3 DNA sequence: TGTGCCTGGAACCTACAGGGGCCCTATGGCTACACCTTC. Protein product: CAWNLQGPYGYTF.

This chain uses TRBV18 with TRBJ2-3; no clear D gene. V lost 0 bases and J lost 1, with 5 bases in between. There are 14 residues in the CDR3. The germline gives CDR1 KGHSH, CDR2 LQKENI. Written as DNA, the CDR3 is TGTGCCAGCTCACCACCCTCTGGCACAGATACGCAGTATTTT. Amino acids: CASSPPSGTDTQYF.

The chain combines TRBV11-3 with TRBJ2-2; TRBD2 matches 8 bases. Trimming took 4 bases from V and 6 from J; bases not matched to a gene: 10. The CDR3 runs 16 residues. The germline CDR1 and CDR2 sequences are SGHNT and YENEEA. CDR3 protein: CASSSGGTSGAGELFF. CDR3 nucleotide sequence: TGTGCCAGCAGCTCCGGAGGGACTAGTGGCGCCGGGGAGCTGTTTTTT. The variable domain in full, with the rest retrieved from reference TRBV11-3 and TRBJ2-2, is EAGVVQSPRYKIIEKKQPVAFWCNPISGHNTLYWYLQNLGQGPELLIRYENEEAVDDSQLPKDRFSAERLKGVDSTLKIQPAELGDSAVYLCASSSGGTSGAGELFFGEGSRLTVL.

The rearrangement uses TRBV5-1 and TRBJ2-1, with TRBD2 identical over 10 bases. V lost 4 bases, J lost 3 bases, and 7 bases stayed unmatched. CDR1 and CDR2 (germline): SGHRS, YFSETQ. The CDR3 has 16 residues. The CDR3 DNA is TGCGCCAGCAGCCCCTACTCTAGCGGGGGCTACAATGAGCAGTTCTTC. It encodes CASSPYSSGGYNEQFF.

V is TRBV30 and J is TRBJ1-6, with TRBD1 matching over 8 bases. CDR3 length: 14 residues. V was clipped by 5 bases and J by 4 bases; unmatched bases: 4. CDR1 GTSNPN and CDR2 SVGIG come from the germline V gene (reference sequence). The CDR3 spells CAWDQGAYNSPLHF. For the CDR3, the DNA is TGTGCCTGGGATCAGGGGGCTTATAATTCACCCCTCCACTTT.

The chain combines TRBV6-6 with TRBJ1-2; maybe TRBD1 (5 bases). V dropped 7 bases and J dropped 4 bases, with 10 bases sitting between them. There are 12 residues in the CDR3. CDR1 is MNHNY, CDR2 SVGAGI, per germline (reference sequence). Here the CDR3 reads CASIAGRYGYTF. CDR3 nucleotides: TGTGCCAGCATTGCAGGGCGCTATGGCTACACCTTC.

The CDR3 nucleotides read TGCGCCAGCAGCTTGTACGGGGGACTACCTACCGGGGAGCTGTTTTTT. It translates to CASSLYGGLPTGELFF. The chain recombines TRBV5-1 with TRBJ2-2; 7 bases map to TRBD2. V was pared by 1 base and J by 5 bases, with 8 bases of the junction left unmatched. In germline, CDR1 is SGHRS, CDR2 YFSETQ. The CDR3 extends over 16 amino acids.

The rearrangement links TRBV5-1 to TRBJ2-4; tentative D call: TRBD2 (5 bases). The CDR3 runs 15 residues. Germline CDR1 reads SGHRS; CDR2 reads YFSETQ. V lost 4 bases and J lost 3, with 14 bases in between. The CDR3 DNA reads as TGCGCCAGCAGCCAGGAAATTGCGGGCAAAAACATTCAGTACTTC. This encodes CASSQEIAGKNIQYF. Full variable domain (missing parts from reference TRBV5-1 and TRBJ2-4): KAGVTQTPRYLIKTRGQQVTLSCSPISGHRSVSWYQQTPGQGLQFLFEYFSETQRNKGNFPGRFSGRQFSNSRSEMNVSTLELGDSALYLCASSQEIAGKNIQYFGAGTRLSVL.

V usage is TRBV6-5 and J usage is TRBJ1-1; D is unclear. The CDR3 totals 13 residues. With 7 bases removed from V and 5 bases from J, the gap between germline ends came to 14 bases. The germline gives CDR1 MNHEY, CDR2 SVGAGI. CDR3 nucleotide sequence: TGTGCCAGCACCCCAGCGGAGGGAACTGAAGCTTTCTTT. It yields the protein CASTPAEGTEAFF.

This sequence joins TRBV2 and TRBJ2-3; 11 positions agree with TRBD1. The CDR3 has 14 residues. With 11 bases clipped from V and 5 bases from J, the junction kept 9 bases outside the gene matches. Germline V gives CDR1 SNHLY, CDR2 FYNNEI. CDR3 loop: CAGRDRGGLDTQYF. CDR3 coding DNA: TGTGCCGGTCGGGACAGGGGGGGCCTAGATACGCAGTATTTT.

This clone has at least ten counts. The gene calls are TRBV25-1 and TRBJ2-7, with D perhaps matching TRBD2 (6 bases). Germline lookup yields CDR1 MGHDK and CDR2 SYGVNS. The CDR3 has 12 amino acids. Trimming stripped 8 bases from V and 4 bases from J, with 12 bases between. The CDR3 region is CASRGDWYEQYF. In DNA, the CDR3 is TGTGCCAGCCGAGGGGACTGGTACGAGCAGTACTTC.

The chain is built from TRBV5-1 and TRBJ1-2; TRBD1 matches 8 bases. Germline trimming cut 4 bases from V and 4 bases from J; bases unmatched to any gene: 6. The CDR3 sequence is 14 residues long. Per the germline V gene, CDR1 is SGHRS and CDR2 is YFSETQ. CDR3 in DNA: TGCGCCAGCAGCGTAAACAGGGGGACCTATGGCTACACCTTC. Amino acid sequence: CASSVNRGTYGYTF.

The DNA of the CDR3 is TGCGCCAGCAGCCCCGGACAGGGGTTCCCCTATGGCTACACCTTC. Translating it yields CASSPGQGFPYGYTF. The chain is built from TRBV5-1 and TRBJ1-2; 9 bases are a match to TRBD1. V lost 4 bases to trimming and J lost 4 bases; unmatched junction nucleotides: 8. The CDR3 runs to 15 residues. Germline lookup yields CDR1 SGHRS and CDR2 YFSETQ.

In this sample, this clone turned up once. Other DNA sequences of this sample code for an identical CDR3. The chain recombines TRBV19 with TRBJ1-5, with D hard to call. With 3 bases removed from V and 2 bases from J, the gap between germline ends came to 5 bases. This CDR3 is 13 amino acids long. Germline CDR1 is LNHDA and CDR2 is SQIVND (reference sequence). The CDR3 reads CASSIGGNQPQHF. The CDR3 DNA sequence: TGTGCCAGTAGTATTGGAGGCAATCAGCCCCAGCATTTT.

The chain joins TRBV2 to TRBJ1-3, with TRBD1 matching 9 bases. Germline V gene sequence: CDR1 SNHLY, CDR2 FYNNEI. The junction had 7 bases not matched to a gene; V was cut back by 6 bases and J by 1 base. The CDR3 has 16 residues. CDR3 sequence: CASRRTGAVSGNTIYF. In DNA form, the CDR3 reads TGTGCCAGCAGACGGACAGGGGCCGTATCTGGAAACACCATATATTTT.

This chain connects TRBV20-1 to TRBJ1-4; D is unresolved. With 3 bases removed from V and 8 bases from J, the gap between germline ends came to 10 bases. The CDR3 covers 12 residues. Germline lookup yields CDR1 DFQATT and CDR2 SNEGSKA (reference sequence). The CDR3 reads CSASGLGEKLFF. The CDR3 bases are TGCAGTGCTAGTGGACTTGGGGAAAAACTGTTTTTT.

The chain couples TRBV15 to TRBJ2-1; D is unclear. The CDR3 totals 15 residues. Germline lookup yields CDR1 LNHNV and CDR2 YYDKDF (reference sequence). Trimming pared 0 bases from V and 9 bases from J, leaving 15 bases between. The CDR3 nucleotides read TGTGCCACCAGCAGAGACCGTGACCTGACTGCTGAGCAGTTCTTC. This codes for CATSRDRDLTAEQFF.

This clone was observed a handful of times. The J gene is TRBJ2-7, the V gene TRBV7-6; TRBD2 agrees at 7 bases. The germline V gene has CDR1 SGHVS and CDR2 FNYEAQ. This CDR3 region has 16 residues. Unmatched junction bases numbered 10, after V lost 5 bases and J lost 0 bases. The CDR3 here is CASSPRLARLSYEQYF. The CDR3 coding sequence is TGTGCCAGCAGCCCTAGACTAGCTCGACTCTCCTACGAGCAGTACTTC.

V usage is TRBV10-3 and J usage is TRBJ1-1, with D maybe TRBD1 (5 bases). Germline V lookup: CDR1 ENHRY, CDR2 SYGVKD. CDR3 length: 13 residues. V was clipped by 8 bases and J by 2 bases, with 12 bases between them. Written as DNA, the CDR3 is TGTGCCATCTACGACAGCCTCAACACTGAAGCTTTCTTT. Its translation is CAIYDSLNTEAFF.

The chain is built from TRBV7-3 and TRBJ2-3; TRBD1 agrees at 9 bases. The germline V gene has CDR1 SGHTA and CDR2 FQGTGA. V lost 5 bases to trimming and J lost 6 bases; unmatched junction nucleotides: 6. This CDR3 has 14 residues. Here the CDR3 reads CASSGTGPQDTQYF. The CDR3, as DNA: TGTGCCAGCAGCGGGACAGGGCCCCAGGATACGCAGTATTTT.

CDR3 protein: CASSLPGQLKLFF. DNA of the CDR3: TGTGCCAGCAGCCTACCGGGACAGCTAAAACTGTTTTTT. The chain has TRBV11-2 and TRBJ1-4; TRBD1 aligns across 7 bases. The V gene's germline CDR1 is SGHAT and CDR2 FQNNGV. The trim removed 5 bases at V and 10 bases at J, leaving 7 bases unmatched. The CDR3 is 13 amino acids.

The rearrangement joins TRBV19 to TRBJ2-3; D remains unclear. The V gene lost 6 bases and the J gene lost 0 bases, with 16 bases spanning the gap. The CDR3 runs to 16 residues. Germline CDR1 and CDR2: LNHDA and SQIVND (reference sequence). DNA for the CDR3: TGTGCCAGTAGACCATCACCAGTCTTTAGCACAGATACGCAGTATTTT. This codes for CASRPSPVFSTDTQYF. The variable domain in full, completed from reference TRBV19 and TRBJ2-3, reads DGGITQSPKYLFRKEGQNVTLSCEQNLNHDAMYWYRQDPGQGLRLIYYSQIVNDFQKGDIAEGYSVSREKKESFPLTVTSAQKNPTAFYLCASRPSPVFSTDTQYFGPGTRLTVL.

The chain is built from TRBV4-2 and TRBJ1-4; D possibly corresponds to TRBD1 (6 bases). Germline assignment: CDR1 LGHNA and CDR2 YNFKEQ. V lost 4 bases and J lost 7, with 16 bases in between. The CDR3 covers 15 residues. The CDR3 nucleotides read TGTGCCAGCAGCCCTTTACAGGGCGGGGGTGAAAAACTGTTTTTT. Translated, it gives CASSPLQGGGEKLFF.

Relative to its sample, this clone is medium-sized (0.01 to 0.1%). The V gene is TRBV6-2 or TRBV6-3, the J gene TRBJ2-7; no clear D gene. In germline, CDR1 is MNHEY, CDR2 SVGEGT. The CDR3 has 12 residues. Trimming took off 2 bases at V and 6 bases at J, with 8 bases between the two ends. Here the CDR3 DNA reads TGTGCCAGCAGTTACCCGCCGGGCGAGCAGTACTTC. Its protein is CASSYPPGEQYF.

This clone was counted between two and nine times. V usage is TRBV28 and J usage is TRBJ2-7; 10 bases match TRBD1. Germline CDR1 MDHEN, CDR2 SYDVKM. CDR3 size: 15 residues. J was trimmed by 3 bases and V by 6 bases; bases with no gene match: 8. This CDR3 reads CASSPPRDRGYEQYF. Here the CDR3 DNA reads TGTGCCAGCAGCCCTCCCAGGGACAGGGGCTACGAGCAGTACTTC.